This TCR beta chain is from a study of beta chain features in type 1 diabetes. Comments on this clone: Its antigen is unidentified.

The study reverse transcribed the entire isolated RNA, so it sequenced expressed TCRB transcripts. Using immunoSEQ multiplex PCR, the repertoire was profiled, and TCRdb retains in-frame clones only, with some absent. The table shows a few hundred thousand clones, with over 10% occurring only once. Study outcomes and limitations: Researchers report that Type 1 diabetes patients had moderately but significantly shorter TCRB CDR3s across all four CD4+ subsets.

This CDR3 has 17 amino acids. Germline V gene sequence: CDR1 LNHNV, CDR2 YYDKDF (reference sequence). With V trimmed by 5 bases and J by 4 bases, 13 bases remained unmatched. This TCR came from a woman between 18 and 29 years old with type 1 diabetes. The chain joins TRBV15 to TRBJ2-5; 10 nucleotides align to TRBD2. The sequenced sample was naive CD4+ T cells from blood. The CDR3 nucleotides are TGTGCCACCAGCCGCCCCCCTCGGCTAGCGGGAGCAGAGACCCAGTACTTC. Translating it yields CATSRPPRLAGAETQYF.